These 28 T cell receptor beta chains originate from one sample sequenced in a study of blood T cell repertoires in COVID-19. The repertoire was sequenced with immunoSEQ multiplex PCR; TCRdb's copy has only in-frame clones and lacks some. The sample has about 230,000 clones, around 84% seen once. Sequenced sample: peripheral blood. The receptor source for this set is a middle-aged woman who had recovered from COVID-19.

J is TRBJ1-2 and V is TRBV10-2; TRBD1 might be the D (5 bases). CDR3 length: 15 amino acids. V lost 0 bases, J lost 6 bases, and 14 bases lay in between. Germline V gene lookup returns CDR1 WSHSY and CDR2 SAAADI. CDR3 loop: CASSESMLGADGYTF. CDR3 DNA sequence: TGCGCCAGCAGTGAGTCTATGTTAGGGGCTGATGGCTACACCTTC.

The gene calls are TRBV6-2 or TRBV6-3 and TRBJ2-4, with D tentatively TRBD2 (6 bases). Germline V gives CDR1 MNHEY, CDR2 SVGEGT. The V and J ends lost 2 bases and 3 bases respectively, with 23 bases between them. CDR3 length equals 19 residues. The DNA of the CDR3 is TGTGCCAGCAGTTACGGGGCCCCCTTATTGGGGGGTAGCAAAAACATTCAGTACTTC. This codes for CASSYGAPLLGGSKNIQYF.

J is TRBJ2-1 and V is TRBV28; 9 positions agree with TRBD2. Germline V gene sequence: CDR1 MDHEN, CDR2 SYDVKM. The ends lost 8 bases at V and 9 bases at J; junction bases unmatched: 17. The CDR3 is made up of 16 amino acids. The CDR3 spells CASGLGAGGRRVEQFF. The CDR3 nucleotides are TGTGCCAGCGGGCTAGGTGCGGGGGGGCGGCGGGTTGAGCAGTTCTTC. The entire variable domain, with the rest obtained from reference TRBV28 and TRBJ2-1, is as follows: DVKVTQSSRYLVKRTGEKVFLECVQDMDHENMFWYRQDPGLGLRLIYFSYDVKMKEKGDIPEGYSVSREKKERFSLILESASTNQTSMYLCASGLGAGGRRVEQFFGPGTRLTVL.

CDR3 loop: CASSLTSGGPDTQYF. The CDR3, as DNA: TGTGCCAGTAGCCTGACTAGCGGGGGACCCGATACGCAGTATTTT. The V call is TRBV19, the J call TRBJ2-3; TRBD2 matches 12 bases. The CDR3 runs 15 residues. The junction had 7 bases not matched to a gene; V was cut back by 6 bases and J by 6 bases. The germline V gene has CDR1 LNHDA and CDR2 SQIVND (reference sequence).

The chain has TRBV21-1 and TRBJ1-5; the table gives TRBD1 as D, unverified against the DNA. TRBV21-1 is designated a pseudogene. This CDR3 comprises 20 residues. The CDR3 DNA reads as TGTGCCAGCAGCAGAGAGACATGGACAGGGGTTATGTGGCGCAATCAGCCCCAGCATTTT. It yields the protein CASSRETWTGVMWRNQPQHF.

Worth noting for this clone: The junction departs from the called germline gene at one end, perhaps through a read error. This sequence joins TRBV2 and TRBJ1-5; D unresolved. This CDR3 has 15 amino acids. Germline CDR1 reads SNHLY; CDR2 reads FYNNEI. Here the CDR3 DNA reads TGTGCCAGCAGTACCCAACTTAGTAGCTATCAGCCCCAGCATTTT. This gives the protein CASSTQLSSYQPQHF.

The chain employs TRBV27 and TRBJ1-1; D may be TRBD1 (6 bases). The CDR3 spans 15 residues. V was pared by 4 bases and J by 1 base, with 13 bases between. CDR1 and CDR2 from the germline V gene are MNHEY and SMNVEV (reference sequence). The CDR3 loop reads CASSSQGLGNTEAFF. As DNA, the CDR3 is TGTGCCAGCAGTTCTCAGGGGCTGGGGAACACTGAAGCTTTCTTT.

In its sample, this clone was seen once. The same CDR3 is also encoded by other DNA sequences in this sample. This chain joins TRBV18 and TRBJ2-2, with TRBD1 matching over 8 bases. Germline CDR1 reads KGHSH; CDR2 reads LQKENI. V was pared by 2 bases and J by 5 bases, with 1 base of the junction left unmatched. The CDR3 loop spans 14 amino acids. The CDR3 sequence: CASSPTGGTGELFF. DNA of the CDR3: TGTGCCAGCTCACCAACAGGGGGAACCGGGGAGCTGTTTTTT.

This chain connects TRBV11-2 to TRBJ2-7, with D possibly TRBD1 on 5 matching bases. Germline V gives CDR1 SGHAT, CDR2 FQNNGV. CDR3 size: 15 residues. The V end lost 2 bases, the J end lost 3 bases, and 14 bases lay between the germline ends. The CDR3: CASSLTDNPFYEQYF. The CDR3 DNA reads as TGTGCCAGCAGCTTAACGGACAACCCTTTCTACGAGCAGTACTTC.

The chain is built from TRBV5-6 and TRBJ2-7; 8 bases are a match to TRBD1. The CDR3 loop spans 15 amino acids. The germline gives CDR1 SGHDT, CDR2 YYEEEE. V lost 3 bases and J lost 4; bases outside the gene matches: 9. The CDR3 sequence: CASSSTGELFYEQYF. The DNA for the CDR3 is TGTGCCAGCAGCTCGACAGGGGAATTATTTTACGAGCAGTACTTC. Based on the CDR3 plus reference TRBV5-6 and TRBJ2-7, the full variable domain is DAGVTQSPTHLIKTRGQQVTLRCSPKSGHDTVSWYQQALGQGPQFIFQYYEEEERQRGNFPDRFSGHQFPNYSSELNVNALLLGDSALYLCASSSTGELFYEQYFGPGTRLTVT.

J is TRBJ2-3 and V is TRBV5-1, with D perhaps matching TRBD2 (6 bases). This CDR3 region has 18 residues. CDR1 is SGHRS and CDR2 is YFSETQ in the germline V gene. V dropped 0 bases and J dropped 2 bases, with 19 bases sitting between them. CDR3 DNA sequence: TGCGCCAGCAGCTTGGCCTACTTTGCGGGGAGGACCACAGATACGCAGTATTTT. The encoded protein is CASSLAYFAGRTTDTQYF.

The V call is TRBV9, the J call TRBJ1-4; tentatively, D is TRBD1 (6 bases). With 0 bases removed from V and 8 bases from J, the gap between germline ends came to 14 bases. Per germline, CDR1 SGDLS and CDR2 YYNGEE. The CDR3 consists of 15 residues. In DNA form, the CDR3 reads TGTGCCAGCAGCGTAGAGTGGGGGACAAAAGAAAAACTGTTTTTT. The encoded protein is CASSVEWGTKEKLFF.

The rearrangement links TRBV6-2 or TRBV6-3 to TRBJ2-7, with D tentatively TRBD1 (6 bases). The V end was cut by 2 bases, the J end by 1 base, with 21 bases between. The germline V gene has CDR1 MNHEY and CDR2 SVGEGT. The CDR3 is 18 residues long. CDR3 loop: CASSYLQPGTLTSYEQYF. As DNA, the CDR3 is TGTGCCAGCAGTTACCTACAGCCCGGGACACTGACTTCCTACGAGCAGTACTTC.

The chain links TRBV29-1 to TRBJ2-2; 13 bases agree with TRBD2. J gave up 6 bases and V 1 base, and 2 bases lay outside the gene matches. CDR1 and CDR2 from the germline V gene are SQVTM and ANQGSEA. The CDR3 contains 15 residues. CDR3 protein: CSVEGLAGGPGELFF. DNA of the CDR3: TGCAGCGTTGAAGGACTAGCGGGGGGTCCCGGGGAGCTGTTTTTT.

The genes are TRBV11-2 and TRBJ2-1; the D gene is possibly TRBD2 (6 bases). Germline V gene sequence: CDR1 SGHAT, CDR2 FQNNGV. The V gene lost 3 bases and the J gene lost 2 bases, with 11 bases spanning the gap. CDR3 length equals 15 residues. This chain's CDR3 is CASSLGGATYNEQFF. The CDR3 DNA is TGTGCCAGCAGCTTGGGCGGGGCCACCTACAATGAGCAGTTCTTC.

The rearrangement links TRBV7-5 to TRBJ1-4; the table names TRBD1, a call not compared with the DNA. TRBV7-5 is a known pseudogene. The CDR3 sequence is 16 residues long. The CDR3: CARSYRGHPTNEKLFF. The CDR3, as DNA: TGTGCCAGAAGCTACCGAGGACACCCAACTAATGAAAAACTGTTTTTT.

The chain carries TRBV19 and TRBJ2-7; D may be TRBD1 (6 bases). CDR1 is LNHDA and CDR2 is SQIVND in the germline V gene (reference sequence). Trimming took off 0 bases at V and 5 bases at J, with 17 bases between the two ends. CDR3 length: 16 residues. Here the CDR3 reads CASSIDGVRGFNEQYF. Here the CDR3 DNA reads TGTGCCAGTAGTATAGATGGTGTAAGGGGGTTCAACGAGCAGTACTTC. Based on the CDR3 plus reference TRBV19 and TRBJ2-7, the full variable domain is DGGITQSPKYLFRKEGQNVTLSCEQNLNHDAMYWYRQDPGQGLRLIYYSQIVNDFQKGDIAEGYSVSREKKESFPLTVTSAQKNPTAFYLCASSIDGVRGFNEQYFGPGTRLTVT.

This chain connects TRBV5-8 to TRBJ1-1; D unclear. CDR3 length: 14 amino acids. The V gene lost 3 bases and the J gene lost 1 base, with 10 bases spanning the gap. Germline CDR1 is SGHTS and CDR2 is YDEGEE. CDR3 DNA sequence: TGTGCCAGCAGCTGGGCCCCCGCGAACACTGAAGCTTTCTTT. It yields the protein CASSWAPANTEAFF.

V and J are TRBV7-2 and TRBJ2-7; possibly TRBD2 for D (5 bases). V was pared by 5 bases and J by 0 bases, with 14 bases between. CDR3 length: 15 amino acids. Germline V CDR1 and CDR2: SGHTA, FQGNSA. CDR3 nucleotides: TGTGCCAGCAGCACGAGCGGTAACCCCTCCTACGAGCAGTACTTC. It encodes CASSTSGNPSYEQYF.

This clone appeared a few times. The CDR3 DNA sequence: TGCAGCGTTGAATTGTTCTCTATGGGAAACACCATATATTTT. Protein sequence: CSVELFSMGNTIYF. V is TRBV29-1 and J is TRBJ1-3; the D is unclear. The CDR3 loop spans 14 amino acids. Deletions cut 2 bases from V and 4 bases from J, with 12 bases between. The germline V gene has CDR1 SQVTM and CDR2 ANQGSEA.

The chain recombines TRBV3-1 (or the pseudogene TRBV3-2) with TRBJ2-5, with D perhaps matching TRBD1 (6 bases). Germline CDR1 reads LGHDT; CDR2 reads YNNKEL (reference sequence). V was clipped by 3 bases and J by 3 bases, with 11 bases between them. This CDR3 spans 14 amino acids. CDR3 in amino acids: CASSHPGQEETQYF. CDR3 nucleotide sequence: TGTGCCAGCAGCCATCCGGGACAAGAAGAGACCCAGTACTTC.

The CDR3 here is CASSLVLGQGAIDTQYF. The CDR3 bases are TGTGCCAGCAGCTTGGTTCTAGGACAGGGGGCTATAGATACGCAGTATTTT. The V and J genes are TRBV5-4 and TRBJ2-3, with TRBD1 identical over 11 bases. Germline values: CDR1 SGHNT, CDR2 YYREEE (reference sequence). The CDR3 has 17 residues. V trimming: 0 bases; J trimming: 5 bases; junction bases outside the gene matches: 8.

There are a few counts of this clone. The V gene is TRBV7-2, the J gene TRBJ1-2; no firm D call. The V end lost 5 bases, the J end lost 5 bases, and 15 bases lay between the germline ends. Germline V gene lookup returns CDR1 SGHTA and CDR2 FQGNSA. The CDR3 extends over 14 amino acids. The CDR3 reads CASSPGRDGYGYTF. The CDR3 region has the DNA TGTGCCAGCAGCCCTGGCCGGGATGGGTATGGCTACACCTTC. Full variable domain (remainder filled in from reference TRBV7-2 and TRBJ1-2): GAGVSQSPSNKVTEKGKDVELRCDPISGHTALYWYRQSLGQGLEFLIYFQGNSAPDKSGLPSDRFSAERTGGSVSTLTIQRTQQEDSAVYLCASSPGRDGYGYTFGSGTRLTVV.

This chain joins TRBV6-2 or TRBV6-3 and TRBJ2-7; 14 bases line up with TRBD2. V gave up 3 bases and J gave up 3 bases; unmatched junction bases: 4. The germline V gene encodes CDR1 MNHEY and CDR2 SVGEGT. This CDR3 is 16 amino acids long. CDR3 sequence (DNA): TGTGCCAGCAGTTATGGGACTAGCGGGGGTCTCTACGAGCAGTACTTC. Encoded protein: CASSYGTSGGLYEQYF.

This chain joins TRBV29-1 and TRBJ1-2, with 8 bases lining up with TRBD1. Trimming took 1 base from V and 2 from J; bases not matched to a gene: 9. There are 16 residues in the CDR3. The germline CDR1 and CDR2 sequences are SQVTM and ANQGSEA. The CDR3 sequence: CSVEGSTGELNYGYTF. The CDR3 DNA sequence: TGCAGCGTTGAAGGGTCGACAGGGGAATTGAACTATGGCTACACCTTC. The complete variable domain, with remaining parts taken from reference TRBV29-1 and TRBJ1-2, reads SAVISQKPSRDICQRGTSLTIQCQVDSQVTMMFWYRQQPGQSLTLIATANQGSEATYESGFVIDKFPISRPNLTFSTLTVSNMSPEDSSIYLCSVEGSTGELNYGYTFGSGTRLTVV.

The chain joins TRBV27 to TRBJ2-3; TRBD2 matches 8 bases. Trimming cost V 3 bases and J 10 bases; bases outside gene matches: 6. This CDR3 spans 13 amino acids. In germline, CDR1 is MNHEY, CDR2 SMNVEV (reference sequence). The CDR3 bases are TGTGCCAGCAGTTTCGTCCGCGGGGGGTCGCAGTATTTT. Translating it yields CASSFVRGGSQYF.

The CDR3 DNA is TGCGCCAGCAGTGAGTCGAAAGGGAGAACCACTGAAGCTTTCTTT. Protein product: CASSESKGRTTEAFF. This chain uses TRBV10-1 with TRBJ1-1; D gene uncertain. Germline V gene lookup returns CDR1 WNHNN and CDR2 SYGVQD (reference sequence). The CDR3 has 15 residues. V was pared by 0 bases and J by 4 bases, with 12 bases between.

The chain links TRBV4-1 to TRBJ1-1, with 7 nucleotides matching TRBD1. Germline V gene data show CDR1 as MGHRA and CDR2 as YSYEKL. This CDR3 region has 16 residues. The junction had 6 bases not matched to a gene; V was cut back by 1 base and J by 1 base. The CDR3 region has the DNA TGCGCCAGCAGCCAAGTAGACAGGGTGGGGAACACTGAAGCTTTCTTT. As protein: CASSQVDRVGNTEAFF.